Reported below is one T cell receptor (beta chain). This clonotype was observed many times. It lacks a known antigen. Per-base qualities were not stored, and no clone one base away is much larger. PBMCs were isolated by Ficoll-Paque density gradient centrifugation. Sequenced using an Illumina NovaSeq 6000. TCRalpha and TCRbeta cDNA libraries were built by 5'RACE with constant-segment primers, adding sample barcodes and unique molecular identifiers. RNA was extracted from every sample with Trizol reagent. The libraries were amplified in two PCR steps, and the second step added a second sample barcode and Illumina TruSeq adapters. Sequencing of the libraries was done on an Illumina NovaSeq, producing 2 x 150 bp paired-end reads. The published analysis was carried out like this. With migec v1.2.7, reads were demultiplexed and then collapsed into UMI-guided consensus sequences. With mixcr v2.1.11, UMI consensuses were aligned to TRA and TRB V and J templates and assembled into clonotypes. Clonotypes were classified as expanded or contracted when called significant by both edgeR and NoisET, with noise models trained on biological replicates. For edgeR calls, a false discovery rate-adjusted p below 0.01 and a log2 fold-change threshold of 1 were applied. As an exploratory analysis of dynamics, max-normalized trajectories of the 1000 most abundant clonotypes were examined with PCA combined with hierarchical clustering. The CD4 or CD8 phenotype of responding clones was assigned using the separately sequenced CD4+ and CD8+ repertoires. The raw public data were reprocessed by TCRdb itself: fastp quality trimming at Q25, MiXCR clonotype calling, in-frame beta chains only. Each CDR3 protein appears once, grouped with its most common genes and DNA. The V and J calls reflect TCRdb's pipeline rather than the authors' work. The sample table holds 400,000 to 450,000 distinct CDR3 sequences, of which more than 15% were seen once. The ten top clones hold about 22% of the sample.

This entry is derived from a study of T-cell memory formation after mild COVID-19 (dated by TCRdb to the early 2020s). Background on the whole study: Most TCR sequence clusters were specific to one of the two donors. T-cell clones expanding and contracting after mild COVID-19 in a couple of donors were tracked by longitudinal TCRalpha and TCRbeta repertoire sequencing. The cohort comprised two young, previously healthy adult volunteers, one female and one male. Summary of the overall study and its limitations: Contracting CD4+ clones were located mainly in the CM and EM memory subsets, whereas CD8+ clones were found to be enriched in EMRA. Some responding clones were detected in pre-infection memory, which suggested that pre-existing cross-reactive memory T cells had joined the SARS-CoV-2 response. SARS-CoV-2 specificity was not confirmed for the second-wave clones peaking on day 37. Balanced CD4/CD8 phenotypes were observed for clones contracting from day 15 to 85, whereas a bias towards CD4+ was observed for a second wave of clones expanding from day 15 to 37. The study covered only two mild cases, and larger cohorts including severe cases with pre-infection samples were considered necessary.

V is cut by 4 bases and J by 1 base, and the space between the germline ends is 7 bases. Taken from cysteine to phenylalanine, the CDR3 has 14 residues. The read is trimmed to its CDR3 DNA, 42 bases read in frame from base 1. Sequencing used PBMCs or a T cell subset sorted from them (not recorded which). This receptor chain uses TRBV12-3 or TRBV12-4 and TRBJ2-2; no D segment can be confidently identified. The receptor was isolated from a man aged 18 to 35 who had mild COVID-19 (a few samples of this study predate the infection). The sample titles of this study are shuffled in the database, so cell type and time point are left out; the donor was told from shared clones. The CDR3 amino acid sequence is: CASSSRQNTGELFF. The DNA sequence is TGTGCCAGCAGTTCGCGACAGAACACCGGGGAGCTGTTTTTT.